The 10 T cell receptor beta chains given below trace back to one sample, sequenced in a study of response to subunit inactivated influenza vaccine (dated by TCRdb to 2017 to 2018). Explained via the paper, the time point label denotes: more than 35 days after influenza vaccine administration. The library was produced with RT-PCR. Instrument used: Illumina HiSeq 2500. The public reads were run again by TCRdb, first through fastp at Q25 and then through MiXCR, and only productive beta chains were kept. Entries are consolidated by CDR3 protein sequence, retaining the most common genes and DNA. The sample contains 430,000 or so distinct CDR3 sequences, approximately 11% of them found a single time. Together, the top ten hold about an eighth of the sample. The sequencing here drew on PBMCs from blood, taken 45 days after vaccination. These receptors originate from a man between 45 and 60 years old who received an inactivated influenza vaccine. Donor details come from another sample of the same person, matched by shared clones.

This clonotype was observed many times. The chain uses TRBV5-1 and TRBJ1-1; D is unclear. This CDR3 contains 14 residues. V lost 0 bases and J lost 5, with 11 bases in between. The germline V gene has CDR1 SGHRS and CDR2 YFSETQ. The CDR3 DNA reads TGCGCCAGCAGCTTGGAACCCCTGAGGACTGAAGCTTTCTTT. This gives the protein CASSLEPLRTEAFF.

A few counts support this clonotype. V usage is TRBV5-1 and J usage is TRBJ2-3; 12 bases fit TRBD2. Trimming took 0 bases from V and 4 from J; bases not matched to a gene: 3. Germline V gene lookup returns CDR1 SGHRS and CDR2 YFSETQ. The CDR3 consists of 16 residues. This chain's CDR3 is CASSLAPSGGADTQYF. CDR3 coding DNA: TGCGCCAGCAGCTTGGCACCTAGCGGGGGGGCAGATACGCAGTATTTT.

This clonotype showed up just a few times. The chain links TRBV20-1 to TRBJ2-7; a possible D gene is TRBD2 (6 bases). V lost 0 bases and J 6 bases, leaving 18 bases between the germline ends. The CDR3 length is 15 residues. Germline V lookup: CDR1 DFQATT, CDR2 SNEGSKA (reference sequence). The CDR3 sequence: CSARDQRDWRLEQYF. The CDR3 DNA follows: TGCAGTGCTAGAGATCAAAGGGACTGGCGCCTCGAGCAGTACTTC.

There are many counts of this clonotype. The chain carries TRBV10-3 and TRBJ2-1, with D possibly being TRBD1 or TRBD2 (6 bases each). The germline V gene has CDR1 ENHRY and CDR2 SYGVKD. The CDR3 sequence is 17 residues long. The V and J ends lost 3 bases and 2 bases respectively, with 17 bases between them. The CDR3 DNA follows: TGTGCCATCAGTGAACAGGGTATGGGAGGCCCCTACAATGAGCAGTTCTTC. Residues: CAISEQGMGGPYNEQFF.

This clonotype was counted only a few times. This chain joins TRBV20-1 and TRBJ2-7; perhaps TRBD1 as D (5 bases). CDR1 DFQATT and CDR2 SNEGSKA come from the germline V gene (reference sequence). Trimming left V 2 bases short and J 2 bases short, with 7 bases between. The CDR3 is 12 amino acids. The CDR3 spells CSARQGTYEQYF. The CDR3 DNA is TGCAGTGCTAGACAGGGAACCTACGAGCAGTACTTC.

There are a few counts of this clonotype. The chain combines TRBV6-5 with TRBJ2-7; 7 bases match TRBD2. This CDR3 contains 14 residues. Germline loops: CDR1 MNHEY, CDR2 SVGAGI. V lost 0 bases and J lost 3; bases outside the gene matches: 2. CDR3 coding DNA: TGTGCCAGCAGTTACTCGACGGGGGGCTACGAGCAGTACTTC. This translates into CASSYSTGGYEQYF.

The chain combines TRBV12-3 or TRBV12-4 with TRBJ1-6; D unclear. The CDR3 spans 14 residues. Trimming shortened V by 2 bases and J by 9 bases, and 11 bases separated the two germline ends. The CDR3 sequence is CASSLRRTGSPLHF. The CDR3 coding sequence is TGTGCCAGCAGTTTACGTCGGACGGGTTCACCCCTCCACTTT.

This chain uses TRBV14 with TRBJ2-1; D gene uncertain. The CDR3 is 15 amino acids. V lost 1 base to trimming and J lost 8 bases, with 15 bases between them. From germline, CDR1 is SGHDN and CDR2 FVKESK. The CDR3 reads CASSQGRAFWDEQFF. As DNA, the CDR3 is TGTGCCAGCAGCCAAGGTCGGGCCTTTTGGGATGAGCAGTTCTTC.

In this sample, this clonotype turned up many times. The J gene is TRBJ2-1, the V gene TRBV6-2 or TRBV6-3; 8 bases align to TRBD2. Germline CDR1 is MNHEY and CDR2 is SVGEGT. Losses at the gene ends were 10 bases for V and 6 bases for J; bases not matched to a gene: 11. There are 14 residues in the CDR3. The DNA for the CDR3 is TGTGCCACCACCGGGACTAGGCCCGGCAATGAGCAGTTCTTC. Protein: CATTGTRPGNEQFF.

There are many counts of this clonotype. This chain connects TRBV29-1 to TRBJ2-3; TRBD2 matches at 9 bases. CDR3 length: 14 amino acids. The V gene end was trimmed by 6 bases and the J gene end by 2 bases; junction bases not matched to a gene: 6. Germline loops: CDR1 SQVTM, CDR2 ANQGSEA. The CDR3 is CSVALAGTTDTQYF. The DNA for the CDR3 is TGCAGCGTCGCGCTAGCGGGAACCACAGATACGCAGTATTTT.